Below are 31 T cell receptor beta chains sequenced from a single sample in a study of blood T cell repertoires in COVID-19. The data were produced by immunoSEQ multiplex PCR, yet TCRdb's version contains in-frame clones alone and is incomplete. The repertoire holds approximately 250,000 clones, with approximately 80% as singletons. Sequencing used peripheral blood. The source of these receptors is a human donor in a cohort sampled during active COVID-19.

The chain employs TRBV2 and TRBJ1-6; TRBD1 aligns across 7 bases. Germline lookup yields CDR1 SNHLY and CDR2 FYNNEI. This CDR3 spans 14 amino acids. With V trimmed by 5 bases and J by 10 bases, 8 bases remained unmatched. CDR3 loop: CASSPDRALSPLHF. CDR3 DNA sequence: TGTGCCAGCAGTCCCGACAGGGCCCTGTCACCCCTCCACTTT.

The CDR3 sequence is CASRGSGRAGDEQYF. The DNA of the CDR3 is TGTGCCAGCAGGGGTAGCGGGAGGGCCGGGGACGAGCAGTACTTC. This rearrangement joins TRBV6-5 to TRBJ2-7; 11 positions agree with TRBD2. Trimming cost V 6 bases and J 5 bases; bases outside gene matches: 9. CDR3 length: 15 amino acids. CDR1 is MNHEY and CDR2 is SVGAGI in the germline V gene.

The chain recombines TRBV20-1 with TRBJ2-3; TRBD2 might be the D (5 bases). The CDR3 is made up of 13 amino acids. V was pared by 3 bases and J by 8 bases, with 15 bases between. Germline CDR1 is DFQATT and CDR2 is SNEGSKA (reference sequence). The CDR3 region is CSASRLVEGTQYF. CDR3 in DNA: TGCAGTGCTAGTCGTCTTGTTGAGGGTACGCAGTATTTT.

This clone was recorded only once. This chain joins TRBV4-1 and TRBJ1-6, with D perhaps matching TRBD1 (5 bases). The ends were cut back, 4 bases at V and 9 bases at J, with 16 bases in the middle. Germline assignment: CDR1 MGHRA and CDR2 YSYEKL. This CDR3 contains 15 residues. DNA of the CDR3: TGCGCCAGCAGCCCTCCCCGACGGACAAGTTCACCCCTCCACTTT. Translated, it gives CASSPPRRTSSPLHF.

Written as DNA, the CDR3 is TGCGCCAGCAGCCACCGACTAGCGGGTTTTAAAGAGACCCAGTACTTC. Protein product: CASSHRLAGFKETQYF. The gene calls are TRBV5-1 and TRBJ2-5; 10 positions agree with TRBD2. There are 16 residues in the CDR3. V trimming: 4 bases; J trimming: 3 bases; junction bases outside the gene matches: 9. Germline V CDR1 and CDR2: SGHRS, YFSETQ.

This clone has a handful of counts. J is TRBJ2-5 and V is TRBV5-4, with TRBD2 as a possible D gene (6 bases). The CDR3 extends over 16 amino acids. Trimming pared 6 bases from V and 2 bases from J, leaving 20 bases between. CDR1 and CDR2 (germline): SGHNT, YYREEE (reference sequence). CDR3 region: CASTTERVAPQETQYF. DNA for the CDR3: TGTGCCAGCACCACGGAGCGGGTAGCCCCACAAGAGACCCAGTACTTC.

The CDR3 loop reads CASSELAGGHNEQFF. CDR3 DNA sequence: TGTGCCAGCAGTGAACTAGCGGGGGGGCACAATGAGCAGTTCTTC. This chain uses TRBV6-1 with TRBJ2-1; 12 bases fit TRBD2. V lost 2 bases to trimming and J lost 5 bases; unmatched junction nucleotides: 1. This CDR3 spans 15 amino acids. CDR1 and CDR2 from the germline V gene are MNHNS and SASEGT.

In DNA, the CDR3 is TGTGCCAGCAGTGAAGCGCCAGGCACCGGGGAGCTGTTTTTT. Amino acid sequence: CASSEAPGTGELFF. The V and J genes are TRBV6-1 and TRBJ2-2, with D unclear. Germline V gene data show CDR1 as MNHNS and CDR2 as SASEGT. The CDR3 covers 14 residues. Trimming stripped 0 bases from V and 4 bases from J, with 6 bases between.

This chain links TRBV29-1 with TRBJ1-1; D gene ambiguous. The germline gives CDR1 SQVTM, CDR2 ANQGSEA. The V end lost 5 bases, the J end lost 4 bases, and 5 bases lay between the germline ends. This CDR3 is 10 amino acids long. CDR3 residues: CSVYFTEAFF. The CDR3 DNA sequence: TGCAGCGTTTATTTCACTGAAGCTTTCTTT.

The CDR3: CASSPTHREGNTEAFF. CDR3 DNA sequence: TGTGCCAGCTCACCTACCCACAGGGAGGGAAACACTGAAGCTTTCTTT. This sequence joins TRBV18 and TRBJ1-1; TRBD1 is a possible D gene (6 bases). The CDR3 loop spans 16 amino acids. Germline CDR1 KGHSH, CDR2 LQKENI. V was pared by 3 bases and J by 2 bases, with 16 bases between. The whole variable domain, filled in from reference TRBV18 and TRBJ1-1, reads NAGVMQNPRHLVRRRGQEARLRCSPMKGHSHVYWYRQLPEEGLKFMVYLQKENIIDESGMPKERFSAEFPKEGPSILRIQQVVRGDSAAYFCASSPTHREGNTEAFFGQGTRLTVV.

This clone was found a few times. The chain is built from TRBV29-1 and TRBJ2-6; a weak D match, TRBD1 (5 bases). The CDR3 is 15 residues long. V lost 4 bases, J lost 0 bases, and 10 bases lay in between. Germline V gene lookup returns CDR1 SQVTM and CDR2 ANQGSEA. In DNA, the CDR3 is TGCAGCGTTGGTCAGGGTCGCTCTGGGGCCAACGTCCTGACTTTC. Its protein product is CSVGQGRSGANVLTF.

V gene TRBV15 combines with J gene TRBJ1-3; D is uncertain. Trimming pared 1 base from V and 0 bases from J, leaving 10 bases between. Per the germline V gene, CDR1 is LNHNV and CDR2 is YYDKDF (reference sequence). The CDR3 covers 16 residues. Written as DNA, the CDR3 is TGTGCCACCAGCAGAGGGCAGGCGAACTCTGGAAACACCATATATTTT. Translating it yields CATSRGQANSGNTIYF.

The chain uses TRBV19 and TRBJ1-4; D is perhaps TRBD1 (5 bases). Trimming removed 10 bases from V and 0 bases from J, with 12 bases in between. The CDR3 consists of 14 residues. Germline values: CDR1 LNHDA, CDR2 SQIVND (reference sequence). The chain's CDR3 is CATTGGATNEKLFF. CDR3 sequence (DNA): TGTGCCACAACCGGGGGGGCAACTAATGAAAAACTGTTTTTT.

This rearrangement joins TRBV19 to TRBJ1-2; D may be TRBD1 (5 bases). Trimming removed 5 bases from V and 4 bases from J, with 17 bases in between. Germline lookup yields CDR1 LNHDA and CDR2 SQIVND (reference sequence). This CDR3 is built from 15 residues. This chain's CDR3 is CASSPSGGRGYGYTF. The CDR3 DNA follows: TGTGCCAGTAGTCCGTCGGGGGGACGGGGCTATGGCTACACCTTC.

The chain is built from TRBV5-1 and TRBJ2-7; TRBD1 agrees at 8 bases. Germline values: CDR1 SGHRS, CDR2 YFSETQ. The CDR3 sequence is 15 residues long. J lost 5 bases, V lost 4 bases, and 11 bases had no gene match. The CDR3 is CASSPAPTGAHEQYF. The CDR3 DNA reads as TGCGCCAGCAGCCCCGCCCCGACAGGGGCCCACGAGCAGTACTTC.

The V gene is TRBV20-1, the J gene TRBJ2-7; unclear D gene. V dropped 2 bases and J dropped 9 bases, with 11 bases sitting between them. This CDR3 has 11 residues. CDR1 DFQATT and CDR2 SNEGSKA come from the germline V gene (reference sequence). The CDR3 region is CSARNRSGQYF. In DNA, the CDR3 is TGCAGTGCTAGAAATAGGTCAGGGCAGTACTTC.

This clone was observed once. The sample has other DNA sequences that encode this CDR3 too. V gene TRBV7-8 combines with J gene TRBJ1-2, with D possibly matching TRBD1 (6 bases). The CDR3 is made up of 14 amino acids. The V gene lost 1 base and the J gene lost 2 bases, with 8 bases spanning the gap. CDR1 is SGHVS, CDR2 FQNEAQ, per germline. CDR3 protein: CASSLGDRNYGYTF. Written as DNA, the CDR3 is TGTGCCAGCAGCTTAGGTGACAGGAACTATGGCTACACCTTC.

The chain links TRBV3-1 (or the pseudogene TRBV3-2) to TRBJ2-3, with D unresolved. The germline CDR1 and CDR2 sequences are LGHDT and YNNKEL (reference sequence). The CDR3 runs to 14 residues. V shed 1 base and J shed 1 base, with 6 bases lying between them. CDR3 bases: TGTGCCAGCAGCCAAGGTGTAGGCACAGATACGCAGTATTTT. Residues: CASSQGVGTDTQYF.

The chain links TRBV11-1 to TRBJ1-5; D is possibly TRBD1 (5 bases). The CDR3 is 13 amino acids. Germline V gene sequence: CDR1 SGHAT, CDR2 FQDESV (reference sequence). Trimming took off 5 bases at V and 6 bases at J, with 11 bases between the two ends. The CDR3 protein is CASSKSGTQPQHF. The DNA for the CDR3 is TGTGCCAGCAGCAAAAGCGGGACTCAGCCCCAGCATTTT.

This chain's CDR3 is CASSRQYTEAFF. CDR3 bases: TGTGCCAGCAGCCGACAGTACACTGAAGCTTTCTTT. V usage is TRBV6-2 or TRBV6-3 and J usage is TRBJ1-1; D perhaps matches TRBD1 (5 bases). The V and J ends lost 6 bases and 3 bases respectively, with 8 bases between them. Per germline, CDR1 MNHEY and CDR2 SVGEGT. This CDR3 has 12 amino acids.

This clone was seen only a few times. CDR3 protein: CASSLLGQGNYGYTF. The CDR3 DNA reads TGCGCCAGCAGCTTGCTCGGTCAGGGGAACTATGGCTACACCTTC. This chain joins TRBV5-1 and TRBJ1-2; TRBD1 might be the D (6 bases). The CDR3 loop spans 15 amino acids. Deletions cut 1 base from V and 2 bases from J, with 12 bases between. Germline V lookup: CDR1 SGHRS, CDR2 YFSETQ.

The CDR3 region has the DNA TGTGCCAGCAGCCCGCATCTGGACCTAGCGAACACTGAAGCTTTCTTT. Encoded protein: CASSPHLDLANTEAFF. The J gene is TRBJ1-1, the V gene TRBV5-5, with D hard to call. Germline loops: CDR1 SGHKS, CDR2 YYEKEE (reference sequence). Trimming stripped 4 bases from V and 1 base from J, with 17 bases between. CDR3 length equals 16 residues.

The rearrangement uses TRBV6-5 and TRBJ2-2, with D perhaps matching TRBD1 (6 bases). Trimming took off 6 bases at V and 7 bases at J, with 12 bases between the two ends. Germline lookup yields CDR1 MNHEY and CDR2 SVGAGI. This CDR3 contains 13 residues. CDR3 DNA sequence: TGTGCCAGCAGGTTACAGGGCGGCGGGGAGCTGTTTTTT. Translation gives CASRLQGGGELFF.

This clone has more than one count but fewer than ten. DNA of the CDR3: TGTGCCAGCAGCCAAGGGACAGGCTATAATTCACCCCTCCACTTT. This codes for CASSQGTGYNSPLHF. The chain employs TRBV3-1 (or the pseudogene TRBV3-2) and TRBJ1-6, with 7 nucleotides matching TRBD1. The CDR3 has 15 residues. The V gene's germline CDR1 is LGHDT and CDR2 YNNKEL (reference sequence). V gave up 1 base and J gave up 3 bases; unmatched junction bases: 0.

The gene calls are TRBV6-1 and TRBJ2-3; the match to TRBD2 covers 7 bases. From germline, CDR1 is MNHNS and CDR2 SASEGT. The CDR3 is 16 amino acids. The trim removed 2 bases at V and 6 bases at J, leaving 11 bases unmatched. CDR3 sequence: CASSELSGRGKDTQYF. CDR3 coding DNA: TGTGCCAGCAGTGAACTGAGCGGGCGGGGGAAGGATACGCAGTATTTT.

The rearrangement links TRBV7-2 to TRBJ1-5, with D hard to call. The V gene lost 2 bases and the J gene lost 0 bases, with 8 bases spanning the gap. The CDR3 contains 15 residues. Germline CDR1 SGHTA, CDR2 FQGNSA. CDR3 in DNA: TGTGCCAGCAGCTTAATAGGAGATAGCAATCAGCCCCAGCATTTT. It yields the protein CASSLIGDSNQPQHF.

This chain links TRBV7-2 with TRBJ2-7; weak D call: TRBD2 (7 bases). V was trimmed by 5 bases and J by 5 bases, leaving 13 bases between them. This CDR3 spans 13 amino acids. Germline V lookup: CDR1 SGHTA, CDR2 FQGNSA. CDR3 in amino acids: CASSRRGANEQYF. The CDR3 bases are TGTGCCAGCAGCCGTCGGGGGGCGAACGAGCAGTACTTC. Drawing the rest from reference TRBV7-2 and TRBJ2-7, the complete variable domain is GAGVSQSPSNKVTEKGKDVELRCDPISGHTALYWYRQSLGQGLEFLIYFQGNSAPDKSGLPSDRFSAERTGGSVSTLTIQRTQQEDSAVYLCASSRRGANEQYFGPGTRLTVT.

The chain recombines TRBV6-1 with TRBJ2-1; 8 bases match TRBD2. The trim removed 3 bases at V and 0 bases at J, leaving 4 bases unmatched. CDR1 is MNHNS and CDR2 is SASEGT in the germline V gene. The CDR3 runs 16 residues. DNA for the CDR3: TGTGCCAGCAGTGAGAGCGGGAGCATCTCCTACAATGAGCAGTTCTTC. This translates into CASSESGSISYNEQFF.

V gene TRBV4-1 combines with J gene TRBJ2-3, with 9 bases aligning to TRBD2. Looked up from germline, CDR1 is MGHRA and CDR2 is YSYEKL. Trimming removed 1 base from V and 2 bases from J; junction bases left unmatched: 7. The CDR3 has 17 residues. The CDR3 protein is CASSQAGAGGTTDTQYF. DNA of the CDR3: TGCGCCAGCAGCCAAGCGGGAGCGGGAGGTACCACAGATACGCAGTATTTT.

The chain recombines TRBV6-5 with TRBJ2-7; D unclear. The V end was cut by 7 bases, the J end by 0 bases, with 10 bases between. The CDR3 extends over 13 amino acids. The V gene's germline CDR1 is MNHEY and CDR2 SVGAGI. The CDR3 reads CASTLTNSYEQYF. CDR3 bases: TGTGCCAGCACCCTAACTAACTCCTACGAGCAGTACTTC.

The V call is TRBV7-9, the J call TRBJ2-1; D remains ambiguous. V lost 6 bases and J lost 0, with 21 bases in between. Germline V gives CDR1 SEHNR, CDR2 FQNEAQ (reference sequence). CDR3 length: 18 residues. The CDR3 sequence is CASSYALAATSSYNEQFF. The DNA for the CDR3 is TGTGCCAGCAGTTACGCGTTGGCAGCGACGAGCTCCTACAATGAGCAGTTCTTC.